This T cell receptor beta chain was sequenced in a study of shared clonotypes between healthy human individuals. This table comes from immunoSEQ multiplex PCR, and its TCRdb copy is limited to in-frame clones, with some not included. The sample has millions of clones, about 94% seen once; the top ten hold about 1.1%. Naive CD8 isolation took CD45RO-negative cells positively selected for CCR7 and excluded terminally differentiated effector memory CD45RA+ cells. Study-wide results and caveats: Approximately 4.9% of naive CD4 clonotypes were shared across a few donors. On the whole, naive subsets had larger estimated richness than memory subsets had.

This CDR3 has 15 amino acids. The germline V and J ends were trimmed by 3 bases and 1 base, with 12 bases remaining between them. Looked up from germline, CDR1 is SGDLS and CDR2 is YYNGEE. A single count supports this clone. What it recognizes is unknown. This rearrangement joins TRBV9 to TRBJ2-3; D is unclear. Source material: naive CD8+ T cells sorted from blood. The receptor comes from a man aged 18 to 30 in good health. The CDR3 loop reads CASSEGSWGTDTQYF. CDR3 nucleotides: TGTGCCAGCAGCGAAGGGTCATGGGGCACAGATACGCAGTATTTT.